The source of this TCR beta chain is a study of PD-1 blockade in classical Hodgkin lymphoma. Described time point: cycle 4 day 1 (C4D1), after less than 7 weeks of nivolumab. Each and every patient relapsed after autologous stem cell transplantation, and patients got differing brentuximab vedotin exposure. Assay: immunoSEQ multiplex PCR; the TCRdb copy retains only in-frame clones and omits some. Of around 90,000 clones detected, just under 80% appear once; the ten largest clones hold 9.4%. The V and J ends lost 7 bases and 6 bases respectively, with 15 bases between them. The CDR3 length is 13 residues. CDR1 is LNHDA and CDR2 is SQIVND in the germline V gene (reference sequence).

Source: peripheral blood mononuclear cells (PBMCs), taken before the fourth cycle of nivolumab. The clonotype was recovered from a human donor with classical Hodgkin lymphoma. The V and J genes are TRBV19 and TRBJ1-2; maybe TRBD1 (5 bases). CDR3 sequence reads: CASTQERGNGYTF. CDR3 sequence (DNA): TGTGCCAGTACCCAGGAGAGGGGAAATGGCTACACCTTC.